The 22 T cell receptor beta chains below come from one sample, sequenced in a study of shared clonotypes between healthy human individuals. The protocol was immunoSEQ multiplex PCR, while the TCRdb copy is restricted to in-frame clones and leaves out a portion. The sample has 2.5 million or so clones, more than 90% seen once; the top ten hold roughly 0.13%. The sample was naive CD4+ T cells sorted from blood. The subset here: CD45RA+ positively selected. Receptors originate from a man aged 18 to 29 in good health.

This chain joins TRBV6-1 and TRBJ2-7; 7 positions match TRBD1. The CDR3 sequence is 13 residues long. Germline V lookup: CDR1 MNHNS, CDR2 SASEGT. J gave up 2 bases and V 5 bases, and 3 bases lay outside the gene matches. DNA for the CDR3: TGTGCCAGCAGTAGACAGGGCCCCTACGAGCAGTACTTC. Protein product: CASSRQGPYEQYF.

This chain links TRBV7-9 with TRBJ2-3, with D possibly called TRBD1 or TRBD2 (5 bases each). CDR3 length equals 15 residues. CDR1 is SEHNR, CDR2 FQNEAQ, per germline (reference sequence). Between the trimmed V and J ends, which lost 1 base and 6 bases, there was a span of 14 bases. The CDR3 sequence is CASSLVKSGLDTQYF. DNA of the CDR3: TGTGCCAGCAGCTTAGTGAAGTCGGGGCTGGATACGCAGTATTTT.

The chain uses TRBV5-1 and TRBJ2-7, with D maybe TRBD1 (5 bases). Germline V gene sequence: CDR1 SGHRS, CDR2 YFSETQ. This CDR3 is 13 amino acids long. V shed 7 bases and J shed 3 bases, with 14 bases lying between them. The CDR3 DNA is TGCGCCAGCGGTCAGGGCCCCCGCTACGAGCAGTACTTC. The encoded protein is CASGQGPRYEQYF.

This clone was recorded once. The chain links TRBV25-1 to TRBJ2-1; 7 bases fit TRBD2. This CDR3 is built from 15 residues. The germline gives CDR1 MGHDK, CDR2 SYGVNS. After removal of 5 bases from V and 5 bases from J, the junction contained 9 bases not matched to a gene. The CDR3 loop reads CASSPHGGGNNEQFF. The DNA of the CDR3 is TGTGCCAGCAGTCCCCACGGCGGGGGAAACAATGAGCAGTTCTTC. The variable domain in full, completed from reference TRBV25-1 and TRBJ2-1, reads EADIYQTPRYLVIGTGKKITLECSQTMGHDKMYWYQQDPGMELHLIHYSYGVNSTEKGDLSSESTVSRIRTEHFPLTLESARPSHTSQYLCASSPHGGGNNEQFFGPGTRLTVL.

The CDR3 spells CASSRIGTNYGYTF. CDR3 DNA: TGTGCCAGCAGCAGAATCGGGACTAACTATGGCTACACCTTC. The chain has TRBV5-6 and TRBJ1-2; D gene ambiguous. In germline, CDR1 is SGHDT, CDR2 YYEEEE. V was trimmed by 4 bases and J by 0 bases, leaving 10 bases between them. This CDR3 is 14 amino acids long.

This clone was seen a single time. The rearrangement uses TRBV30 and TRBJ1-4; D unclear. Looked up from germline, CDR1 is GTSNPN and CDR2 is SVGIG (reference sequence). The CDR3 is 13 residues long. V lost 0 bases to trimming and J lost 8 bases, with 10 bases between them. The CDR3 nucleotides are TGTGCCTGGAGTGTACCAGGCCGGGAAAAACTGTTTTTT. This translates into CAWSVPGREKLFF.

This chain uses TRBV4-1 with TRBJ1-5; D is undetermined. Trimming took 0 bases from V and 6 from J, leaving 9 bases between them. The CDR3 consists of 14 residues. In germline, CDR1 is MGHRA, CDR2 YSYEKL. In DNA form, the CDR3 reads TGCGCCAGCAGCCAAGAGATGATAGGTCAGCCCCAGCATTTT. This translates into CASSQEMIGQPQHF.

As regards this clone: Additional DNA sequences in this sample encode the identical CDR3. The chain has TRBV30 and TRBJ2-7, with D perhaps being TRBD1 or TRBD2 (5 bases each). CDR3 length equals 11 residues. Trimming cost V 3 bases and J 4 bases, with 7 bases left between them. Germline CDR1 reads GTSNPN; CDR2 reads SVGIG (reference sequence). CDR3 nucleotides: TGTGCCTGGAGGGGGGTTTACGAGCAGTACTTC. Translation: CAWRGVYEQYF. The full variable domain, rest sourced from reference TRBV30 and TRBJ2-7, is SQTIHQWPATLVQPVGSPLSLECTVEGTSNPNLYWYRQAAGRGLQLLFYSVGIGQISSEVPQNLSASRPQDRQFILSSKKLLLSDSGFYLCAWRGVYEQYFGPGTRLTVT.

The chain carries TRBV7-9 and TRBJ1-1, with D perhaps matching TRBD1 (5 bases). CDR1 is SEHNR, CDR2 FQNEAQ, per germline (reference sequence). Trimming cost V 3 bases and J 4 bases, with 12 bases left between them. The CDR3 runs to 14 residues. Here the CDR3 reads CASSFPGRGTEAFF. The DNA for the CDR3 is TGTGCCAGCAGCTTTCCAGGGAGGGGCACTGAAGCTTTCTTT.

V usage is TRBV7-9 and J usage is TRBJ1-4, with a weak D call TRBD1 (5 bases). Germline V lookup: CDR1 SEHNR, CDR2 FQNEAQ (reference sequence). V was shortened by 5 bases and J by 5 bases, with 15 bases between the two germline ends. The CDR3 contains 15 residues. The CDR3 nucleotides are TGTGCCAGCAGCCCGGGGCGGTCCTTAAATGAAAAACTGTTTTTT. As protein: CASSPGRSLNEKLFF.

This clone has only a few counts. CDR3 sequence (DNA): TGTGCCAGTAGTATAAGGGACAGGGCTAGTGATAGCAATCAGCCCCAGCATTTT. It codes for CASSIRDRASDSNQPQHF. The chain uses TRBV19 and TRBJ1-5; TRBD1 agrees at 9 bases. The CDR3 loop spans 18 amino acids. V lost 2 bases, J lost 0 bases, and 8 bases stayed unmatched. Germline V gene lookup returns CDR1 LNHDA and CDR2 SQIVND (reference sequence).

In DNA, the CDR3 is TGTGCCAGCAGCTTCGCAGGGGAAAATACGCAGTATTTT. Encoded protein: CASSFAGENTQYF. The chain links TRBV5-4 to TRBJ2-3; tentatively, D is TRBD1 (6 bases). Trimming cost V 2 bases and J 7 bases, with 11 bases left between them. Germline lookup yields CDR1 SGHNT and CDR2 YYREEE (reference sequence). The CDR3 contains 13 residues.

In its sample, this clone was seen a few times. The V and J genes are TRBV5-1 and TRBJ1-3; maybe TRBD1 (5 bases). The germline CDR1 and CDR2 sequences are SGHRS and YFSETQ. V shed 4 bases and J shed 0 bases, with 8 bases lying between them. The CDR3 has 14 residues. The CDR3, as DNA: TGCGCCAGCAGCGCGGGGGTCTCTGGAAACACCATATATTTT. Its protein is CASSAGVSGNTIYF. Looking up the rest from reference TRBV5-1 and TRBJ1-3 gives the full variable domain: KAGVTQTPRYLIKTRGQQVTLSCSPISGHRSVSWYQQTPGQGLQFLFEYFSETQRNKGNFPGRFSGRQFSNSRSEMNVSTLELGDSALYLCASSAGVSGNTIYFGEGSWLTVV.

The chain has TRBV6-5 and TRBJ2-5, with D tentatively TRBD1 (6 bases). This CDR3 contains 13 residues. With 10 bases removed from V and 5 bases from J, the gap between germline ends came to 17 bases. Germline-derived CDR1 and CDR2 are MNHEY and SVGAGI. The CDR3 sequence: CATRRGSWETQYF. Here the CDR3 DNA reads TGTGCCACCCGAAGGGGGAGTTGGGAGACCCAGTACTTC.

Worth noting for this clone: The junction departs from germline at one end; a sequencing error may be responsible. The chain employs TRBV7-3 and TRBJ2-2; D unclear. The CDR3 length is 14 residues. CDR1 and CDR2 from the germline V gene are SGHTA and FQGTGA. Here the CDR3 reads CASSQVWQTGELFF. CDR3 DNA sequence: TGCGCCAGCAGCCAAGTCTGGCAGACCGGGGAGCTGTTTTTT.

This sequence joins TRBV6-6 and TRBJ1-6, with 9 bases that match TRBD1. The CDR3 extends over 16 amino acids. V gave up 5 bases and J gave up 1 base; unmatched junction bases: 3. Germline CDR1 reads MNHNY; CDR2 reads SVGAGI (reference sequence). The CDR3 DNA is TGTGCCAGCAGTCAGGACAGGGGATCCTATAATTCACCCCTCCACTTT. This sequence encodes CASSQDRGSYNSPLHF.

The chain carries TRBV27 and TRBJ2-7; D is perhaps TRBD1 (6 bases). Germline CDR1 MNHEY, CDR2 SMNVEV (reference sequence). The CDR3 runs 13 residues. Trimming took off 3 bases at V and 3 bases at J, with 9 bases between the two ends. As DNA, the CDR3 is TGTGCCAGCAGTTTCGGGACATACTACGAGCAGTACTTC. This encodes CASSFGTYYEQYF.

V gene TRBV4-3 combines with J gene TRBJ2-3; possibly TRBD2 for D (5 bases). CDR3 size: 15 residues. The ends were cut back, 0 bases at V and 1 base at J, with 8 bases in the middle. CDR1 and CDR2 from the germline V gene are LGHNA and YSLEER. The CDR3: CASSQELRGTDTQYF. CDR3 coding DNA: TGCGCCAGCAGCCAAGAGTTGAGGGGCACAGATACGCAGTATTTT.

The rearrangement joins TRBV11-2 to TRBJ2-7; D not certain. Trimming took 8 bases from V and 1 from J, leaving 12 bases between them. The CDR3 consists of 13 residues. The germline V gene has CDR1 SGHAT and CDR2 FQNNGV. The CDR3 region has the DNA TGTGCCAGCTCATCAAGGAATTCCTACGAGCAGTACTTC. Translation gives CASSSRNSYEQYF.

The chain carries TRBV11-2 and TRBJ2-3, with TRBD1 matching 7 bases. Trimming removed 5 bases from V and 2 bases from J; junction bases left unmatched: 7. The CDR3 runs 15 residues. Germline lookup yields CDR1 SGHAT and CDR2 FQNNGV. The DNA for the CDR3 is TGTGCCAGCAGCGGACAGGACTCACCCACAGATACGCAGTATTTT. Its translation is CASSGQDSPTDTQYF.

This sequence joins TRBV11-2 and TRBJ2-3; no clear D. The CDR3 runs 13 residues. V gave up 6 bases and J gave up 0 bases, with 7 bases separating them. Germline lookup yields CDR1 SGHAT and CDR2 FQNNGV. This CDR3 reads CASRSASTDTQYF. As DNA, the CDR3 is TGTGCCAGCAGGTCCGCTAGCACAGATACGCAGTATTTT. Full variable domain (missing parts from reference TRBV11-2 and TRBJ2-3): EAGVAQSPRYKIIEKRQSVAFWCNPISGHATLYWYQQILGQGPKLLIQFQNNGVVDDSQLPKDRFSAERLKGVDSTLKIQPAKLEDSAVYLCASRSASTDTQYFGPGTRLTVL.

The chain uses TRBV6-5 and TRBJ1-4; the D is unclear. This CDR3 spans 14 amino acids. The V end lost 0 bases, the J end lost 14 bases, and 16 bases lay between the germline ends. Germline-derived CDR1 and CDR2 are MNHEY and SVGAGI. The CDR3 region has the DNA TGTGCCAGCAGTTACTCTAGCGGCGGAGGGCAGCTGTTTTTT. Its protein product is CASSYSSGGGQLFF.